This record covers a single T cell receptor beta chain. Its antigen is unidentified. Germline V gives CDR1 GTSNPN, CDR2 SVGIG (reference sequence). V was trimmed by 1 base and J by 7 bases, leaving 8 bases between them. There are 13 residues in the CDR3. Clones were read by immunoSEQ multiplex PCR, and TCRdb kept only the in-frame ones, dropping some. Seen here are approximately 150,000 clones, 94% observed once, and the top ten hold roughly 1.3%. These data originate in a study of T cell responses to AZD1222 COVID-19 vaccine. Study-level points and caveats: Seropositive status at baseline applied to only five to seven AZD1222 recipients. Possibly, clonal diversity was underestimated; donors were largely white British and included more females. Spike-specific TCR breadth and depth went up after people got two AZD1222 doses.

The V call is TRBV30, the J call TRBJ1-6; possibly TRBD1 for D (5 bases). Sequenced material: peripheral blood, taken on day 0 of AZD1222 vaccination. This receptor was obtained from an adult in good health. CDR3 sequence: CAWSEWGNSPLHF. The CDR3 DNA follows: TGTGCCTGGAGTGAGTGGGGGAATTCACCCCTCCACTTT.